Below are 24 T cell receptor beta chains sequenced from a single sample in a study of beta chain features in type 1 diabetes (dated by TCRdb to between 2017 and 2018). To prepare the library, the immunoSEQ multiplex PCR assay was applied. The High Capacity cDNA Reverse Transcription Kit was used to reverse transcribe all of the isolated RNA, meaning that expressed TCRB transcripts were what got sequenced. Drawn from immuneACCESS, this table holds only the in-frame rearrangements with V and J called that TCRdb kept. Clones are partly lost; checked studies trace under half to an unresolved V gene and leave the rest unexplained. The sample profile shows under 400,000 clones; roughly 13% of them were found once. The ten most abundant clones make up 0.017% of the sample. The sample taken for sequencing was naive CD4+ T cells from blood. Sample cell subset or site, as interpreted from the label and publication: true naive CD4+ T cells. These TCRs come from a man aged 18 to 29 in good health.

This clone was picked up one time. The chain couples TRBV4-2 to TRBJ2-3, with 8 bases that match TRBD1. CDR1 is LGHNA, CDR2 YNFKEQ, per germline. This CDR3 has 13 residues. With V trimmed by 0 bases and J by 13 bases, 6 bases remained unmatched. CDR3 loop: CASSQEGKDREYF. In DNA form, the CDR3 reads TGTGCCAGCAGCCAAGAGGGTAAGGACAGGGAGTATTTT.

This clone was seen more than once but under ten times. The same CDR3 is also encoded by other DNA sequences in this sample. The rearrangement uses TRBV9 and TRBJ1-1, with no clear D. Germline V gene lookup returns CDR1 SGDLS and CDR2 YYNGEE. There are 13 residues in the CDR3. V lost 0 bases, J lost 2 bases, and 5 bases lay in between. The chain's CDR3 is CASSVGRNTEAFF. In DNA, the CDR3 is TGTGCCAGCAGCGTAGGCAGAAACACTGAAGCTTTCTTT.

The chain combines TRBV29-1 with TRBJ2-6; no reliable D call. The germline V gene encodes CDR1 SQVTM and CDR2 ANQGSEA. V was clipped by 6 bases and J by 0 bases, with 6 bases between them. The CDR3 loop spans 13 amino acids. The CDR3 protein is CSVTASGANVLTF. In nucleotides, the CDR3 is TGCAGCGTGACTGCCTCTGGGGCCAACGTCCTGACTTTC.

This clone was detected a few times. This chain uses TRBV5-1 with TRBJ2-5; tentative D call: TRBD2 (5 bases). CDR3 length: 15 amino acids. CDR1 and CDR2 (germline): SGHRS, YFSETQ. Trimming took 6 bases from V and 4 from J, leaving 19 bases between them. CDR3 DNA: TGCGCCAGCACTCAGGACTCCCTCCAGCTAGAGACCCAGTACTTC. Translation: CASTQDSLQLETQYF.

This clone was observed a few times. This chain uses TRBV28 with TRBJ1-2, with D hard to call. CDR3 length equals 15 residues. Trimming removed 6 bases from V and 3 bases from J, with 17 bases in between. Germline V gives CDR1 MDHEN, CDR2 SYDVKM. The CDR3 nucleotides read TGTGCCAGCAGCCCGATTCCGCGTACGGACTATGGCTACACCTTC. Translating it yields CASSPIPRTDYGYTF.

This chain uses TRBV5-1 with TRBJ1-1; 9 nucleotides match TRBD1. The V segment lost 1 base and the J segment 6 bases; nucleotides outside the gene matches: 10. The CDR3 runs to 16 residues. Germline lookup yields CDR1 SGHRS and CDR2 YFSETQ. CDR3 residues: CASSLLPPGQGAEAFF. The CDR3 DNA reads as TGCGCCAGCAGCTTGCTACCCCCGGGACAGGGAGCTGAAGCTTTCTTT.

This clone was observed a few times. This rearrangement joins TRBV27 to TRBJ2-7; 10 bases agree with TRBD2. Germline CDR1 and CDR2: MNHEY and SMNVEV (reference sequence). The trim removed 5 bases at V and 3 bases at J, leaving 4 bases unmatched. The CDR3 sequence is 14 residues long. CDR3 bases: TGTGCCAGCAGTCCAGCGGGAGGGATCTACGAGCAGTACTTC. It translates to CASSPAGGIYEQYF.

This clone was seen a few times. The rearrangement joins TRBV9 to TRBJ1-2, with TRBD1 as a possible D gene (5 bases). With 2 bases removed from V and 6 bases from J, the gap between germline ends came to 17 bases. Germline V gene lookup returns CDR1 SGDLS and CDR2 YYNGEE. The CDR3 spans 15 residues. CDR3 sequence: CASSVPQGEGNGYTF. In nucleotides, the CDR3 is TGTGCCAGCAGCGTCCCTCAAGGGGAGGGTAATGGCTACACCTTC.

A few counts support this clone. The CDR3 protein is CASGSSSQETQYF. The CDR3 nucleotides read TGTGCTAGCGGGAGTAGCAGTCAAGAGACCCAGTACTTC. V and J are TRBV7-7 and TRBJ2-5; the match to TRBD2 covers 9 bases. Germline CDR1 reads SSHAT; CDR2 reads FNYEAQ (reference sequence). The length of the CDR3 is 13 residues.

This clone was seen more than once but under ten times. The gene calls are TRBV28 and TRBJ2-7, with a tentative D call TRBD2 (6 bases). V shed 2 bases and J shed 7 bases, with 9 bases lying between them. The CDR3 length is 12 residues. The germline gives CDR1 MDHEN, CDR2 SYDVKM. The CDR3 sequence is CASSLTGREQYF. In DNA, the CDR3 is TGTGCCAGCAGTTTAACTGGGAGGGAGCAGTACTTC.

CDR3 bases: TGCGCCAGCAGCCAAGCCGGGGTTAGTGCACCCCTCCACTTT. Encoded protein: CASSQAGVSAPLHF. This sequence joins TRBV4-1 and TRBJ1-6, with D unclear. CDR1 and CDR2 from the germline V gene are MGHRA and YSYEKL. Trimming left V 1 base short and J 11 bases short, with 12 bases between. The CDR3 is 14 amino acids.

This clone has more than one count but fewer than ten. The rearrangement uses TRBV15 and TRBJ1-5; the match to TRBD1 covers 8 bases. V dropped 3 bases and J dropped 5; count of bases not matched to a gene: 12. Per the germline V gene, CDR1 is LNHNV and CDR2 is YYDKDF (reference sequence). CDR3 length: 17 amino acids. CDR3 nucleotides: TGTGCCACCAGCAGGGCCGCCGGGACAGGCTTAGATCAGCCCCAGCATTTT. Its protein is CATSRAAGTGLDQPQHF.

The rearrangement links TRBV27 to TRBJ1-5, with D tentatively TRBD1 (5 bases). Germline V gene lookup returns CDR1 MNHEY and CDR2 SMNVEV (reference sequence). V dropped 6 bases and J dropped 4 bases, with 13 bases sitting between them. The CDR3 runs to 14 residues. The CDR3 spells CASSQGSRNQPQHF. The CDR3 nucleotides are TGTGCCAGCAGCCAGGGTAGCCGAAATCAGCCCCAGCATTTT.

The V gene is TRBV28, the J gene TRBJ2-7, with a tentative D call TRBD1 (5 bases). Germline V gene sequence: CDR1 MDHEN, CDR2 SYDVKM. The CDR3 loop spans 15 amino acids. V was pared by 5 bases and J by 5 bases, with 19 bases between. The chain's CDR3 is CASSPLGHRLDEQYF. The DNA of the CDR3 is TGTGCCAGCAGTCCTCTCGGACATAGGCTTGACGAGCAGTACTTC.

The chain couples TRBV11-2 to TRBJ2-5, with 8 positions matching TRBD2. Germline assignment: CDR1 SGHAT and CDR2 FQNNGV. Trimming removed 2 bases from V and 2 bases from J; junction bases left unmatched: 10. The CDR3 is 17 residues long. The CDR3 nucleotides are TGTGCCAGCAGCTTACCCAGACGGCGGGGGGCACAAGAGACCCAGTACTTC. This gives the protein CASSLPRRRGAQETQYF.

This clone was observed a few times. The chain combines TRBV7-2 with TRBJ2-2; 8 bases agree with TRBD1. J lost 7 bases, V lost 8 bases, and 3 bases had no gene match. CDR1 SGHTA and CDR2 FQGNSA come from the germline V gene. The CDR3 runs 12 residues. The CDR3 sequence is CASSGGGGELFF. The CDR3 DNA reads TGTGCCAGCTCAGGGGGCGGCGGGGAGCTGTTTTTT.

The chain joins TRBV7-8 to TRBJ2-7; 13 nucleotides align to TRBD2. J gave up 0 bases and V 2 bases, and 4 bases lay outside the gene matches. The germline V gene has CDR1 SGHVS and CDR2 FQNEAQ. The CDR3 is 17 residues long. The CDR3 nucleotides read TGTGCCAGCAGCTTAATCCGGACTAGCGGGAGCTCCTACGAGCAGTACTTC. It codes for CASSLIRTSGSSYEQYF.

This clone was seen more than once but under ten times. V usage is TRBV5-1 and J usage is TRBJ1-1; 11 nucleotides match TRBD1. With 4 bases clipped from V and 1 base from J, the junction kept 6 bases outside the gene matches. CDR1 is SGHRS, CDR2 YFSETQ, per germline. The CDR3 extends over 16 amino acids. The CDR3 is CASSVRDRGKNTEAFF. The CDR3 DNA reads TGCGCCAGCAGCGTCCGGGACAGGGGGAAGAACACTGAAGCTTTCTTT.

In this sample, this clone turned up a few times. This chain links TRBV30 with TRBJ1-5; TRBD1 is a possible D gene (5 bases). V lost 0 bases to trimming and J lost 5 bases, with 17 bases between them. CDR1 is GTSNPN and CDR2 is SVGIG in the germline V gene (reference sequence). The CDR3 is made up of 16 amino acids. The CDR3: CAWSVGPWGGDQPQHF. In DNA form, the CDR3 reads TGTGCCTGGAGTGTAGGACCCTGGGGGGGGGATCAGCCCCAGCATTTT.

The chain is built from TRBV30 and TRBJ2-1; TRBD2 aligns across 15 bases. The V and J ends lost 4 bases and 7 bases, in that order; junction bases with no gene match: 5. This CDR3 has 15 residues. CDR1 is GTSNPN, CDR2 SVGIG, per germline (reference sequence). In DNA, the CDR3 is TGTGCCTGGATCGCTGGGACTAGCGGGAGGAATGAGCAGTTCTTC. Amino acid sequence: CAWIAGTSGRNEQFF.

There are a few counts of this clone. The V gene is TRBV28, the J gene TRBJ1-2; TRBD1 agrees at 11 bases. Per the germline V gene, CDR1 is MDHEN and CDR2 is SYDVKM. Trimming at V came to 5 bases and at J to 7 bases, leaving 12 bases not matched to a gene. The length of the CDR3 is 16 residues. The CDR3 DNA is TGTGCCAGCAGTGTGACGGGACAGGGGGTTGCTGGTGGCTACACCTTC. Protein product: CASSVTGQGVAGGYTF.

The chain combines TRBV11-1 with TRBJ1-1; 7 bases agree with TRBD1. Unmatched junction bases numbered 11, after V lost 4 bases and J lost 3 bases. The CDR3 is 16 amino acids. Germline V lookup: CDR1 SGHAT, CDR2 FQDESV (reference sequence). CDR3 coding DNA: TGTGCCAGCAGCTCCATCAGGGGGGTAGTCGACACTGAAGCTTTCTTT. This translates into CASSSIRGVVDTEAFF.

This clone was detected only a few times. The rearrangement uses TRBV9 and TRBJ2-3; 9 bases are shared with TRBD2. From germline, CDR1 is SGDLS and CDR2 YYNGEE. The CDR3 consists of 13 residues. Trimming removed 5 bases from V and 9 bases from J; junction bases left unmatched: 7. The CDR3 reads CASRLAGEDTQYF. As DNA, the CDR3 is TGTGCCAGCAGGTTAGCGGGAGAGGACACGCAGTATTTT.

V and J are TRBV5-4 and TRBJ2-3; 12 bases map to TRBD2. The germline V gene has CDR1 SGHNT and CDR2 YYREEE (reference sequence). V gave up 3 bases and J gave up 3 bases; unmatched junction bases: 11. The length of the CDR3 is 18 residues. The CDR3 DNA is TGTGCCAGCAGCTCCGGGTTTCTAGCGGGGGGGCCGACAGATACGCAGTATTTT. It specifies CASSSGFLAGGPTDTQYF.